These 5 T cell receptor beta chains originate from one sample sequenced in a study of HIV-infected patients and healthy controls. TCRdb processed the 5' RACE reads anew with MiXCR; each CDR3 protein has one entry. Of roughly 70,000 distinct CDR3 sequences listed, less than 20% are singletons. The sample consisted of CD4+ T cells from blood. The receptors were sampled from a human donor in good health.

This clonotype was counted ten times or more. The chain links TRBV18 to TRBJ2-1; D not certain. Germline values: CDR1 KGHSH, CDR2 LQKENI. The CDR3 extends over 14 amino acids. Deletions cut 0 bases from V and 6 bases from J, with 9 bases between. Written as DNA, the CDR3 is TGTGCCAGCTCACCACCTAACGTACCCAATGAGCAGTTCTTC. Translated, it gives CASSPPNVPNEQFF.

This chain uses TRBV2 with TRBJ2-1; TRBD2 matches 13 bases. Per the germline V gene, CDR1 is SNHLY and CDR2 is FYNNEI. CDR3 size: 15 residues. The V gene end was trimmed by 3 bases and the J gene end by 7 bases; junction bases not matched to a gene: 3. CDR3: CASSEGTSGINEQFF. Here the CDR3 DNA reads TGTGCCAGCAGTGAGGGGACTAGCGGGATTAATGAGCAGTTCTTC.

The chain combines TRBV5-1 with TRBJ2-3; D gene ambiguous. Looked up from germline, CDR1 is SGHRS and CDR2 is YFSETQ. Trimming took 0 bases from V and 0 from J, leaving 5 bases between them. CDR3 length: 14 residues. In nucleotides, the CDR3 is TGCGCCAGCAGCTTGGTGGCCAGCACAGATACGCAGTATTTT. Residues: CASSLVASTDTQYF.

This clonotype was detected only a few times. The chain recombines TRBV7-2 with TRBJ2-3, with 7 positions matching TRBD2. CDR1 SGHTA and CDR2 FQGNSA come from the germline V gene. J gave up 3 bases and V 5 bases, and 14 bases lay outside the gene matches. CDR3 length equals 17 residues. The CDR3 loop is CASSHRPPSGITDTQYF. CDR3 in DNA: TGTGCCAGCAGCCATCGACCTCCAAGCGGGATAACAGATACGCAGTATTTT.

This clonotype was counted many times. As DNA, the CDR3 is TGCAGTGCTCCGCGGGAGGGGAGCACAGATACGCAGTATTTT. Its protein product is CSAPREGSTDTQYF. V and J are TRBV20-1 and TRBJ2-3; 9 nucleotides agree with TRBD2. This CDR3 is built from 14 residues. Germline loops: CDR1 DFQATT, CDR2 SNEGSKA (reference sequence). The V and J ends lost 5 bases and 0 bases, in that order; junction bases with no gene match: 3.